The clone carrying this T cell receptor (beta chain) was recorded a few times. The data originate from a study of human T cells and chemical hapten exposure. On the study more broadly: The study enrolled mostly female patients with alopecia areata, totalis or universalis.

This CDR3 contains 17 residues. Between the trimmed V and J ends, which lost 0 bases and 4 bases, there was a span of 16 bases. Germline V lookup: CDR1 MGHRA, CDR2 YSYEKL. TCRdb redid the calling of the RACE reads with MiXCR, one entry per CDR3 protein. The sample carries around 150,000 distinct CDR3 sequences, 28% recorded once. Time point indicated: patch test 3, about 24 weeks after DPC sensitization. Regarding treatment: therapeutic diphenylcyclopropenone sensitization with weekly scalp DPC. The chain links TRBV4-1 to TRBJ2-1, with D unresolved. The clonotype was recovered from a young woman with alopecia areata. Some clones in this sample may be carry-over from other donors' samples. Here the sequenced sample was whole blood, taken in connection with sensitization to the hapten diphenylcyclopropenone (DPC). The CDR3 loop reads CASSQDRDNLGYNEQFF. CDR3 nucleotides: TGCGCCAGCAGCCAAGATCGCGACAACCTCGGATACAATGAGCAGTTCTTC.